This T cell receptor (beta chain) comes out of a study of cytomegalovirus exposure and HLA in healthy donors. PCR used 60 Vbeta primers and 13 Jbeta primers. Sequencing used immunoSEQ multiplex PCR; TCRdb keeps in-frame clones, though not all of them. The table has 100,000 to 120,000 clones, 70% to 90% seen once. The CDR3 extends over 16 amino acids. V lost 3 bases to trimming and J lost 3 bases, with 17 bases between them. In germline, CDR1 is SGHNT, CDR2 YYREEE (reference sequence). Of note for this clone: Its antigen is not identified.

Study-level results: Many donors shared some public TCRs, even though most TCR sequences were rare. CMV serostatus was the only immune exposure information that was available. When analyzed later, a missense DCLRE1C variant was found to be linked to TCR beta V- and J-gene trimming. In a later analysis, several top co-occurrence clusters appeared linked to parvovirus B19, influenza, CMV and Epstein-Barr virus.

J is TRBJ2-3 and V is TRBV5-4, with D perhaps matching TRBD2 (6 bases). Input material: PBMCs. The sequence came from a man in his forties in good health and CMV-seronegative. CDR3 amino acids: CASSSLMSGRTDTQYF. The CDR3 DNA sequence: TGTGCCAGCAGCTCCTTAATGTCCGGGAGAACAGATACGCAGTATTTT.